This TCR beta chain came from a study of control samples from healthy donors and cancer patients. Clones were read by immunoSEQ multiplex PCR, and TCRdb kept only the in-frame ones, dropping some. The table has about 120,000 clones, 89% seen once; the top ten hold 30% to 40%. Germline V lookup: CDR1 MNHEY, CDR2 SMNVEV (reference sequence). V shed 4 bases and J 3 bases; nucleotides not matched to a gene: 6. This CDR3 has 16 amino acids. Sequenced sample: blood. The chain combines TRBV27 with TRBJ2-3; 11 bases agree with TRBD2. The source of this sequence is a man over 45 in good health. The chain's CDR3 is CASSSLAGGRTDTQYF. CDR3 DNA: TGTGCCAGCAGTTCCTTAGCGGGGGGGAGGACAGATACGCAGTATTTT.